The sequence of this TCR beta chain was determined in a study of blood T cell repertoires in COVID-19 (dated by TCRdb to between 2020 and 2021). Looking at the study overall: Collaborator samples came from the United States, Italy and Spain and covered acute and convalescent phases of COVID-19. The prospective study material was composed of cDNA or gDNA derived from T cells, B-cell-depleted T cells, or PBMCs. Deeply sampled blood TCRbeta repertoires from subjects exposed to, actively infected with, or recovered from COVID-19 were included in the dataset. The repertoires were released in a freely available public database intended as a resource for research on the immune response to SARS-CoV-2. Samples were obtained from the ongoing ImmuneRACE study (first 160 participants) and from 1,254 subjects provided by 6 global collaborators. Sample metadata almost always included a de-identified subject ID, COVID-19 status, age in years and sex. Where HLA class I and class II types were available, the types were taken from metadata supplied by the sample provider, not from assay-based typing. What the research found in general, with its limitations: The quantity of clinical and demographic metadata differed by source and by participant and was supplied without curation.

Whole blood was collected in K2EDTA tubes by collaborating institutions according to the institutions' own protocols. Collaborator samples were shipped for TCRbeta analysis as frozen whole blood, isolated PBMCs, or DNA extracted from either sample type. A word on this clone: It has no known antigen specificity. Base qualities are not provided; no much larger clone lies one nucleotide away.

From cysteine to phenylalanine, the CDR3 is 13 amino acids long. The retained sequence is limited to the CDR3, 39 bases, with the frame set at the first base. V is pared back by 3 bases and J by 5 bases, with 9 bases lying between the germline termini. From a lookup of the germline V gene (reference sequence), CDR1 and CDR2 are WNHNN and SYGVQD. The immunoSEQ Assay, a bias-controlled multiplex PCR, was used to amplify TCRbeta CDR3 regions from genomic DNA. Under the source paper's analysis protocol: Within the assay, amplification of reference gene primers was used to estimate how many nucleated cells each sample contained. Sequence reads were collapsed and filtered to measure the absolute abundance of every unique TCRbeta CDR3 rearrangement. For each sample, productive Simpson clonality was calculated as the square root of Simpson's diversity index over productive rearrangements. This is the immuneACCESS table as TCRdb keeps it, with only in-frame sequences that have V and J called. A part of the clones is gone; compared with another copy, unresolved V genes explain less than half, and the rest is unexplained. V, J and clone size were drawn from that table, and D and trimming were deduced from the DNA. In this sample the table shows around 220,000 clones, approximately 80% of which occur a single time. The top ten clones comprise 20% of the sample.

The TCR originated in a young man with active or convalescent COVID-19. Sequenced material: peripheral blood. This chain joins TRBV10-1 to TRBJ2-3, and TRBD1 may be the D gene, going by 5 matching bases. At the DNA level, the sequence is TGCGCCAGCAGTGACAGGGCCCAAGATACGCAGTATTTT. It codes for CASSDRAQDTQYF.